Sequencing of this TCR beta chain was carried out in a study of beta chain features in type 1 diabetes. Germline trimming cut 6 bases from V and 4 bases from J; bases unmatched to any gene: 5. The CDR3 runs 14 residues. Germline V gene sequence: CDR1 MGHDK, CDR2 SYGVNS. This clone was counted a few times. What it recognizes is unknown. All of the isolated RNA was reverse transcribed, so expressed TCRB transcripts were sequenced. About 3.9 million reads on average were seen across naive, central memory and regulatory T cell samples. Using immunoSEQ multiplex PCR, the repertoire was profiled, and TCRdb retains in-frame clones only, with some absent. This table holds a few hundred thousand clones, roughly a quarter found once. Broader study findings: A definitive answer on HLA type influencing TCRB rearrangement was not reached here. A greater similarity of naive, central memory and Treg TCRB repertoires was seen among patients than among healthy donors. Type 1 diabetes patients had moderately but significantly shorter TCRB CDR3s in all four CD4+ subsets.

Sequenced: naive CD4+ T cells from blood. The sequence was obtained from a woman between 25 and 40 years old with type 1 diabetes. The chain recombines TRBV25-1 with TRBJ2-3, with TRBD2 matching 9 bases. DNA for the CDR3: TGTGCCAGCAGGGGGACTAGCACGTCAGATACGCAGTATTTT. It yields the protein CASRGTSTSDTQYF.